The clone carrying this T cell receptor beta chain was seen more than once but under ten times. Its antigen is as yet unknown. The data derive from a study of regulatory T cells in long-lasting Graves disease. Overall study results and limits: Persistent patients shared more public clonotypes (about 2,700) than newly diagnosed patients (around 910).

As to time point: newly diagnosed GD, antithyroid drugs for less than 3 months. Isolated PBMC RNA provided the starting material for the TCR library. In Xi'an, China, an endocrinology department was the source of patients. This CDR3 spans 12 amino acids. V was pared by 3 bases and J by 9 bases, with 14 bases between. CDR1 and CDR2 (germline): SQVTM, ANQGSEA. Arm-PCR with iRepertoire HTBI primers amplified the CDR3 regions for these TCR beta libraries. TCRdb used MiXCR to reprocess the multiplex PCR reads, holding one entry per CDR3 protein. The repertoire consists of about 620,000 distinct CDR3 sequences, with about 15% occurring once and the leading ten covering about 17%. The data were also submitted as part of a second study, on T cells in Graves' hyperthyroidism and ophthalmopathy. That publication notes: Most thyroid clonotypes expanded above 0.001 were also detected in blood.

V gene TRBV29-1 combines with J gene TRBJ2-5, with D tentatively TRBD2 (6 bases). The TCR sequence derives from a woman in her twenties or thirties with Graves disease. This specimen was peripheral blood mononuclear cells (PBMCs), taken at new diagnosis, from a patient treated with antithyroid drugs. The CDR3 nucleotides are TGCAGCGTTGATCCGCCGGGGGAGGCCCAGTACTTC. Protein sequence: CSVDPPGEAQYF.